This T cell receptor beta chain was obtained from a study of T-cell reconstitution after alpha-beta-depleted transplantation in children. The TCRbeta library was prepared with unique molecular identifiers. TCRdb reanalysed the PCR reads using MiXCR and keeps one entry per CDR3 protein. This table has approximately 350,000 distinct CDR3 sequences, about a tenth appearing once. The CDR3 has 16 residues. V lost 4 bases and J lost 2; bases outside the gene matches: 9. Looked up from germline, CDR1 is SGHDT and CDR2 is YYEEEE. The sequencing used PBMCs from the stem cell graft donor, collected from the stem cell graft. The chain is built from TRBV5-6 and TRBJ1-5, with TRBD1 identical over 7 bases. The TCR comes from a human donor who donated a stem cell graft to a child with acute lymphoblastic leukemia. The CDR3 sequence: CASSVRDRGGNQPQHF. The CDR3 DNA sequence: TGTGCCAGCAGCGTCCGGGACAGAGGAGGCAATCAGCCCCAGCATTTT.